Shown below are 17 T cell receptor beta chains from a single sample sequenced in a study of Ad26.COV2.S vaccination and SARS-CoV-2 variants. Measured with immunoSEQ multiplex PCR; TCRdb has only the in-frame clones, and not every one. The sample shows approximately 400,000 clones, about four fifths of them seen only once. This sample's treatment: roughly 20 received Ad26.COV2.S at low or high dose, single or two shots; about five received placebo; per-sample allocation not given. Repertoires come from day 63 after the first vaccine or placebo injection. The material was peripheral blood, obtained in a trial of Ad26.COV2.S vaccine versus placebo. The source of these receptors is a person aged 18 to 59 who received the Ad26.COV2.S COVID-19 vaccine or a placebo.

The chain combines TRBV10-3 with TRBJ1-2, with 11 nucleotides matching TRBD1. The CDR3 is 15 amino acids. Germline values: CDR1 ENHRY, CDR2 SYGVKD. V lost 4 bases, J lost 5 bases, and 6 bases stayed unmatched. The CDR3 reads CAISGSGTGGYGYTF. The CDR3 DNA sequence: TGTGCCATCAGTGGGAGTGGGACAGGGGGGTATGGCTACACCTTC.

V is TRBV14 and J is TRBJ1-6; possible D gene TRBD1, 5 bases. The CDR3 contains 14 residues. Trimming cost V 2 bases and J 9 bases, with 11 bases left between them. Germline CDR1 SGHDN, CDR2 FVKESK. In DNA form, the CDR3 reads TGTGCCAGCAGCCAAACCAGCAGGGTTTCACCCCTCCACTTT. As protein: CASSQTSRVSPLHF.

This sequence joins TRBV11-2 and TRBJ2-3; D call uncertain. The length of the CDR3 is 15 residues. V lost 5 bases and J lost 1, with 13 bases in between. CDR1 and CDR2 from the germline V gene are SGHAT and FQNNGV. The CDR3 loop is CASSLGLRGTDTQYF. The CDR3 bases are TGTGCCAGCAGCCTGGGTCTTAGGGGCACAGATACGCAGTATTTT.

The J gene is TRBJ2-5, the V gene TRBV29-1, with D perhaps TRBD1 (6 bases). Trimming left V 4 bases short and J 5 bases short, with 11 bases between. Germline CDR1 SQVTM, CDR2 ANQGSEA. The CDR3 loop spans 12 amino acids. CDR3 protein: CSVGTAAETQYF. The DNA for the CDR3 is TGCAGCGTTGGGACAGCTGCTGAGACCCAGTACTTC.

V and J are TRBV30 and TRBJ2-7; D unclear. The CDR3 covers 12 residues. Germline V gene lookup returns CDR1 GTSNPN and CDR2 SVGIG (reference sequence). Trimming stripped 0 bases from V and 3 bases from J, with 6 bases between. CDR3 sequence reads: CAWSVHGYEQYF. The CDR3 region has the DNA TGTGCCTGGAGTGTACACGGCTACGAGCAGTACTTC.

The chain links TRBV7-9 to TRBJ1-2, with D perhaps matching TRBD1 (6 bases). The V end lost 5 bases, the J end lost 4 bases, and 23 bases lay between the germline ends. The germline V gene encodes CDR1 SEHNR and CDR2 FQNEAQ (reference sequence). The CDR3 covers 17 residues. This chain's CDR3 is CASSPLAGERSGYGYTF. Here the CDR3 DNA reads TGTGCCAGCAGCCCTCTGGCAGGGGAAAGGAGTGGCTATGGCTACACCTTC.

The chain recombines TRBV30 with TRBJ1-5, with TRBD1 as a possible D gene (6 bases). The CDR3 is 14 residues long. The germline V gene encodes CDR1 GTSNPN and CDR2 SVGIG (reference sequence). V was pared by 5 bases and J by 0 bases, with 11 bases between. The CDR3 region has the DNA TGTGCCTGGGGAATGACAGGTAGCAATCAGCCCCAGCATTTT. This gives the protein CAWGMTGSNQPQHF.

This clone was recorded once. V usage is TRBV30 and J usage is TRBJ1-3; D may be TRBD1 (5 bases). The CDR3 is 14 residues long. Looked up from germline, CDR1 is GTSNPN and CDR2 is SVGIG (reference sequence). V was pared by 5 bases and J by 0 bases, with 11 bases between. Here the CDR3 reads CAWGPGPSGNTIYF. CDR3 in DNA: TGTGCCTGGGGCCCGGGGCCCTCTGGAAACACCATATATTTT.

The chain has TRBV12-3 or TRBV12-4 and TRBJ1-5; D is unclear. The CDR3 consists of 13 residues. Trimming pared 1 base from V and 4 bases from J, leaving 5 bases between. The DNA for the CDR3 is TGTGCCAGCAGTTTAGGCCCTAATCAGCCCCAGCATTTT. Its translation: CASSLGPNQPQHF.

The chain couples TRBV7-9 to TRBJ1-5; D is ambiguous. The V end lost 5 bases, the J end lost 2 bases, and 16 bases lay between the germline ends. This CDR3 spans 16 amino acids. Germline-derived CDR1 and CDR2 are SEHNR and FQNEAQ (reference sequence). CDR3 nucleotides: TGTGCCAGCAGCCCCGCAGGCCTTAATGGCAATCAGCCCCAGCATTTT. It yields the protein CASSPAGLNGNQPQHF. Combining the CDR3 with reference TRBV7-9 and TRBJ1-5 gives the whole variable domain DTGVSQNPRHKITKRGQNVTFRCDPISEHNRLYWYRQTLGQGPEFLTYFQNEAQLEKSRLLSDRFSAERPKGSFSTLEIQRTEQGDSAMYLCASSPAGLNGNQPQHFGDGTRLSIL.

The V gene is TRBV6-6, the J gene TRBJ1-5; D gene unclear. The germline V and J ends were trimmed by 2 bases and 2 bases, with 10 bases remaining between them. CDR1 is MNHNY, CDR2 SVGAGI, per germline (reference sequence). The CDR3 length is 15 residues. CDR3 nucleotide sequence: TGTGCCAGCAGTTACGGTCGACGGGGCAATCAGCCCCAGCATTTT. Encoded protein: CASSYGRRGNQPQHF.

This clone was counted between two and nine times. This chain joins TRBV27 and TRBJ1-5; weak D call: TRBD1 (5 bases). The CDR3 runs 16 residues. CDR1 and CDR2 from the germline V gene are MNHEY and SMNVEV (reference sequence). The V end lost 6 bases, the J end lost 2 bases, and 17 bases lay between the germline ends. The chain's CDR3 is CASSPQGSIGNQPQHF. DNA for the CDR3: TGTGCCAGCAGCCCGCAGGGTTCTATCGGCAATCAGCCCCAGCATTTT.

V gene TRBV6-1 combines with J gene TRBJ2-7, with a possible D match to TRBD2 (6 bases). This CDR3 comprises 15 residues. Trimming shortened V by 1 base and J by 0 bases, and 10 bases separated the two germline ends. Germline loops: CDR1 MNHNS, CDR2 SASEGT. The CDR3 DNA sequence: TGTGCCAGCAGTGAAGGGAGGGGTATCTCCTACGAGCAGTACTTC. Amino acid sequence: CASSEGRGISYEQYF.

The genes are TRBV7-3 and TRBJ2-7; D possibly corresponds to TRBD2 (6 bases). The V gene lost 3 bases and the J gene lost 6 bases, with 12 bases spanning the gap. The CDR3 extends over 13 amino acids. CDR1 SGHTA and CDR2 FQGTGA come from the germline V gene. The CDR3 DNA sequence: TGTGCCAGCAGCTTGGAGGGGTTAGGCGAGCAGTACTTC. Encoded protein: CASSLEGLGEQYF.

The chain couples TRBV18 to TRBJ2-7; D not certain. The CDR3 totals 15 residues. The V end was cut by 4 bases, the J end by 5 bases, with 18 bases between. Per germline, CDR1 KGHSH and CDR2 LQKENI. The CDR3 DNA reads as TGTGCCAGCTCACTCGGACGGACGATCGTTGACGAGCAGTACTTC. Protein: CASSLGRTIVDEQYF.

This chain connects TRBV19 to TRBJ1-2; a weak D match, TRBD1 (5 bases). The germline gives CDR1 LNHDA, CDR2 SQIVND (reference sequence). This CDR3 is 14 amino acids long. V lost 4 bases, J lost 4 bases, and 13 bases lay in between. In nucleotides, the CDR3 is TGTGCCAGTAGTACCGCCGACAGCCGCTATGGCTACACCTTC. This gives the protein CASSTADSRYGYTF.

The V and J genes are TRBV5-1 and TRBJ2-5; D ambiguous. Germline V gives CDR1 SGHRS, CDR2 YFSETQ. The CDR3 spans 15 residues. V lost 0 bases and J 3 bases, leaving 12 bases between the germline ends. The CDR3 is CASSLGGGREETQYF. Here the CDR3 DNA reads TGCGCCAGCAGCTTGGGCGGTGGACGGGAAGAGACCCAGTACTTC.